One and the same sample provided the 24 T cell receptor beta chains below, sequenced in a study of CD8+CD57+ T cells in acquired aplastic anemia. Researchers used genomic DNA as the template to profile TCR beta VDJ and CDR3. TCRdb passed the reads through MiXCR, listing each CDR3 protein once. This repertoire shows about 110,000 distinct CDR3 sequences, around 53% found once; its top ten account for roughly 34%. Sequencing used sorted CD4+, CD8+, or CD8+CD57+ T cells (not recorded which) from PBMCs. These receptors came from a human donor in good health, serving as a control.

There are a few counts of this clonotype. V and J are TRBV30 and TRBJ1-2, with 7 bases aligning to TRBD1. This CDR3 spans 15 amino acids. CDR1 GTSNPN and CDR2 SVGIG come from the germline V gene (reference sequence). With V trimmed by 5 bases and J by 5 bases, 14 bases remained unmatched. The CDR3 is CAWGGTDLELYGYTF. DNA of the CDR3: TGTGCCTGGGGGGGGACAGATCTAGAACTGTATGGCTACACCTTC. The complete variable domain, with remaining parts taken from reference TRBV30 and TRBJ1-2, reads SQTIHQWPATLVQPVGSPLSLECTVEGTSNPNLYWYRQAAGRGLQLLFYSVGIGQISSEVPQNLSASRPQDRQFILSSKKLLLSDSGFYLCAWGGTDLELYGYTFGSGTRLTVV.

The chain combines TRBV19 with TRBJ1-6, with 8 bases matching TRBD1. V lost 7 bases and J lost 9; bases outside the gene matches: 5. CDR1 and CDR2 from the germline V gene are LNHDA and SQIVND (reference sequence). The CDR3 is 13 residues long. CDR3: CASNAGGLSPLHF. CDR3 coding DNA: TGTGCCAGTAACGCAGGGGGCCTTTCACCCCTCCACTTT.

Details on this clonotype: This is likely a read error, given that the CDR3 carries no conserved phenylalanine or tryptophan at its end. V and J are TRBV10-1 and TRBJ2-7; D possibly corresponds to TRBD2 (6 bases). The CDR3 contains 12 residues. Germline assignment: CDR1 WNHNN and CDR2 SYGVQD (reference sequence). Trimming cost V 7 bases and J 6 bases, with 13 bases left between them. The CDR3 DNA follows: TGCGCCAGCAACCGAGCGGGTACCGAGCAGTACCTC. It yields the protein CASNRAGTEQYL.

For the CDR3, the DNA is TGTGCCAGCAGGGTAGCCGAGGTAGTCTGGTACTTC. Amino acids: CASRVAEVVWYF. This chain links TRBV2 with TRBJ2-7; D gene ambiguous. This CDR3 spans 12 amino acids. Between the trimmed V and J ends, which lost 6 bases and 12 bases, there was a span of 18 bases. Germline CDR1 SNHLY, CDR2 FYNNEI.

The gene calls are TRBV15 and TRBJ1-6; unclear D gene. The V gene's germline CDR1 is LNHNV and CDR2 YYDKDF (reference sequence). This CDR3 is built from 14 residues. Trimming cost V 0 bases and J 9 bases, with 9 bases left between them. Here the CDR3 reads CATSREGFSSPLHF. As DNA, the CDR3 is TGTGCCACCAGCAGAGAAGGGTTTAGTTCACCCCTCCACTTT.

A word on this clonotype: This may be a read error: a much more frequent sequence differs by one nucleotide. V usage is TRBV7-2 and J usage is TRBJ2-5, with D unresolved. The CDR3 sequence is 16 residues long. Trimming pared 1 base from V and 3 bases from J, leaving 15 bases between. Germline V gene data show CDR1 as SGHTA and CDR2 as FQGNSA. The CDR3 DNA is TGTGCCAGCAGCTTAGGCATAGGGTGGGCAGAAGAGACCCAGTACTTC. Translated, it gives CASSLGIGWAEETQYF.

A note on this clonotype: A much larger clonotype is one base distant, so this may be a read error. The chain joins TRBV10-2 to TRBJ2-2, with D possibly being TRBD2 (6 bases). V lost 11 bases, J lost 2 bases, and 18 bases lay in between. CDR1 WSHSY and CDR2 SAAADI come from the germline V gene. The CDR3 extends over 15 amino acids. The CDR3 nucleotides read TGCGCCGGCCGGTCCGCGGACTATAACACCGGGGAGCTGTTTTTT. Protein sequence: CAGRSADYNTGELFF.

Concerning this clonotype itself: A much larger clone is a single base away; this may be a read error. The chain recombines TRBV15 with TRBJ2-7; possibly TRBD2 for D (6 bases). The length of the CDR3 is 15 residues. Germline V lookup: CDR1 LNHNV, CDR2 YYDKDF (reference sequence). The DNA of the CDR3 is TGTGCCACCAGCAGAGATGATAGCGGTGCCTACGAGCGGTACTTC. The encoded protein is CATSRDDSGAYERYF.

The chain couples TRBV10-3 to TRBJ2-5, with D possibly TRBD2 on 6 matching bases. Trimming took 4 bases from V and 1 from J, leaving 16 bases between them. The CDR3 spans 16 residues. Germline lookup yields CDR1 ENHRY and CDR2 SYGVKD. DNA of the CDR3: TGTGCCATCAGTGTGGGTACTGCCGGGAGCCAAGAGACCCAGTACTTC. Amino acids: CAISVGTAGSQETQYF.

The chain employs TRBV29-1 and TRBJ1-2, with a possible D match to TRBD1 (6 bases). V lost 1 base, J lost 8 bases, and 17 bases lay in between. CDR3 length: 14 amino acids. The V gene's germline CDR1 is SQVTM and CDR2 ANQGSEA. In nucleotides, the CDR3 is TGCAGCGTTGAAGTACTGACAGGCTTGGAGGGCTACACCTTC. This encodes CSVEVLTGLEGYTF.

The rearrangement links TRBV7-2 to TRBJ1-3, with D perhaps matching TRBD1 (6 bases). V lost 4 bases to trimming and J lost 0 bases, with 7 bases between them. The V gene's germline CDR1 is SGHTA and CDR2 FQGNSA. CDR3 length: 14 residues. For the CDR3, the DNA is TGTGCCAGCAGCTCGGACAGCTCTGGAAACACCATATATTTT. This sequence encodes CASSSDSSGNTIYF.

This clonotype was detected ten times or more. The V gene is TRBV7-9, the J gene TRBJ2-7; 9 bases map to TRBD1. The CDR3 sequence is 16 residues long. Per germline, CDR1 SEHNR and CDR2 FQNEAQ (reference sequence). V trimming: 4 bases; J trimming: 4 bases; junction bases outside the gene matches: 11. The CDR3 sequence is CASSSTGTGYSYEQYF. CDR3 nucleotide sequence: TGTGCCAGCAGCTCAACCGGGACAGGGTATTCGTACGAGCAGTACTTC.

The rearrangement uses TRBV20-1 and TRBJ2-7; the D gene is possibly TRBD2 (5 bases). Germline V lookup: CDR1 DFQATT, CDR2 SNEGSKA (reference sequence). V was pared by 1 base and J by 0 bases, with 13 bases between. The CDR3 loop spans 15 amino acids. CDR3 sequence: CSARANVGDSYEQYF. Here the CDR3 DNA reads TGCAGTGCTAGAGCCAACGTCGGGGACTCCTACGAGCAGTACTTC.

This clonotype was counted ten times or more. V usage is TRBV19 and J usage is TRBJ1-2; D is ambiguous. Trimming took 3 bases from V and 6 from J, leaving 17 bases between them. The CDR3 spans 15 residues. CDR1 is LNHDA, CDR2 SQIVND, per germline (reference sequence). The CDR3 coding sequence is TGTGCCAGTAGTATCCCCACTGTCAGGTACCATGGCTACACCTTC. It encodes CASSIPTVRYHGYTF.

There are many counts of this clonotype. This chain joins TRBV6-2 or TRBV6-3 and TRBJ1-5, with 12 nucleotides matching TRBD1. The CDR3 has 18 residues. V shed 0 bases and J 3 bases; nucleotides not matched to a gene: 6. The germline V gene has CDR1 MNHEY and CDR2 SVGEGT. The CDR3: CASSYSGTGGINNQPQHF. In nucleotides, the CDR3 is TGTGCCAGCAGTTACTCAGGGACAGGGGGCATTAACAATCAGCCCCAGCATTTT.

This chain connects TRBV20-1 to TRBJ2-7, with TRBD1 matching over 7 bases. Germline V CDR1 and CDR2: DFQATT, SNEGSKA (reference sequence). The V gene end was trimmed by 5 bases and the J gene end by 0 bases; junction bases not matched to a gene: 4. The CDR3 is 13 amino acids. CDR3 amino acids: CSADRQGSYEQYF. The CDR3 DNA sequence: TGCAGTGCTGACCGACAGGGCTCCTACGAGCAGTACTTC.

This clonotype was counted at least ten times. This chain connects TRBV5-6 to TRBJ1-2, with 8 bases aligning to TRBD1. Germline loops: CDR1 SGHDT, CDR2 YYEEEE. The J segment lost 2 bases and the V segment lost 4 bases, leaving 4 bases of the junction unmatched. The CDR3 is made up of 14 amino acids. CDR3 bases: TGTGCCAGCAGCCCCCGGGACAGGAACTATGGCTACACCTTC. The encoded protein is CASSPRDRNYGYTF.

The chain has TRBV7-2 and TRBJ2-1; TRBD2 matches at 10 bases. V was pared by 5 bases and J by 10 bases, with 5 bases of the junction left unmatched. Looked up from germline, CDR1 is SGHTA and CDR2 is FQGNSA. The CDR3 totals 13 residues. The CDR3 spells CASSRTSGQEQFF. As DNA, the CDR3 is TGTGCCAGCAGCCGGACTAGCGGCCAGGAGCAGTTCTTC.

This clonotype was recorded many times. The rearrangement uses TRBV6-1 and TRBJ1-3, with unresolved D. V was cut by 6 bases and J by 2 bases, with 14 bases left in between. Looked up from germline, CDR1 is MNHNS and CDR2 is SASEGT. The CDR3 runs 15 residues. In nucleotides, the CDR3 is TGTGCCAGCAGCGCCTCGACATCCGCTGGAAACACCATATATTTT. This encodes CASSASTSAGNTIYF.

The chain recombines TRBV15 with TRBJ2-7; a weak D match, TRBD1 (6 bases). Germline lookup yields CDR1 LNHNV and CDR2 YYDKDF (reference sequence). With 4 bases removed from V and 0 bases from J, the gap between germline ends came to 13 bases. CDR3 length: 15 residues. The CDR3 DNA reads TGTGCCACCAGCAAAGGACAGCTATTCTCCTACGAGCAGTACTTC. This sequence encodes CATSKGQLFSYEQYF.

This clonotype was detected ten times or more. The chain links TRBV9 to TRBJ1-1; the D gene is possibly TRBD1 (6 bases). The germline V gene encodes CDR1 SGDLS and CDR2 YYNGEE. The CDR3 length is 14 residues. The germline V and J ends were trimmed by 0 bases and 1 base, with 7 bases remaining between them. For the CDR3, the DNA is TGTGCCAGCAGCGTAGGGGGACAGAACACTGAAGCTTTCTTT. Its translation is CASSVGGQNTEAFF. The full variable domain, with the rest looked up from reference TRBV9 and TRBJ1-1, is DSGVTQTPKHLITATGQRVTLRCSPRSGDLSVYWYQQSLDQGLQFLIQYYNGEERAKGNILERFSAQQFPDLHSELNLSSLELGDSALYFCASSVGGQNTEAFFGQGTRLTVV.

The CDR3 DNA reads TGTGCCAGCAGCCACGGACAGGGCGGGGAGCAGTACTTC. It encodes CASSHGQGGEQYF. The chain links TRBV16 to TRBJ2-7; 8 bases map to TRBD1. Trimming took 3 bases from V and 7 from J; bases not matched to a gene: 5. In germline, CDR1 is KGHSY, CDR2 FQNENV. This CDR3 contains 13 residues.

The chain joins TRBV20-1 to TRBJ1-1; TRBD1 matches at 11 bases. The length of the CDR3 is 15 residues. Losses at the gene ends were 6 bases for V and 5 bases for J; bases not matched to a gene: 11. Germline-derived CDR1 and CDR2 are DFQATT and SNEGSKA (reference sequence). In nucleotides, the CDR3 is TGCAGTGCCAGCAGCTTGGGACAGGGGGTTACTGAAGCTTTCTTT. It encodes CSASSLGQGVTEAFF.

This rearrangement joins TRBV11-1 to TRBJ2-1; D is possibly TRBD1 or TRBD2 (6 bases each). The germline V and J ends were trimmed by 0 bases and 4 bases, with 28 bases remaining between them. Germline CDR1 is SGHAT and CDR2 is FQDESV (reference sequence). This CDR3 has 21 residues. This CDR3 is CASSLAGLSLGGGGTYNEQFF. The CDR3 DNA is TGTGCCAGCAGCTTAGCGGGTTTGTCGCTAGGGGGTGGCGGGACTTACAATGAGCAGTTCTTC.